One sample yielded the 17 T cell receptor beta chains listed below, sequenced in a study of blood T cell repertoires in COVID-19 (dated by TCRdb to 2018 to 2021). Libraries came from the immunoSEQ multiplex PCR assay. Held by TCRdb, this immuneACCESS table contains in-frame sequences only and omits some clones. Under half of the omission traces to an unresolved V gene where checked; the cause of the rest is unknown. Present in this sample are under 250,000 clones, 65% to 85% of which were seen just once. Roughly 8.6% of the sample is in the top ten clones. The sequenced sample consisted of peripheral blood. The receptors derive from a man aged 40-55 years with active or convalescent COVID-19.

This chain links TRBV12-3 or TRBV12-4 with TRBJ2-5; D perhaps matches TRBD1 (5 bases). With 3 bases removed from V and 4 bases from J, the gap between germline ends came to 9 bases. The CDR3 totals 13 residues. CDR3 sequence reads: CASSFEDTETQYF. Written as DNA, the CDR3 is TGTGCCAGCAGTTTTGAGGACACAGAGACCCAGTACTTC.

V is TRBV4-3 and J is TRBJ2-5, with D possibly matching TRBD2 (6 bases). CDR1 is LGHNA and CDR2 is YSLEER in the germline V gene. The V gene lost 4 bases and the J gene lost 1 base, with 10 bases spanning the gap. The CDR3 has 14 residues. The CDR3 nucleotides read TGCGCCAGCAGCCCTTGGGACTTCCAAGAGACCCAGTACTTC. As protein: CASSPWDFQETQYF.

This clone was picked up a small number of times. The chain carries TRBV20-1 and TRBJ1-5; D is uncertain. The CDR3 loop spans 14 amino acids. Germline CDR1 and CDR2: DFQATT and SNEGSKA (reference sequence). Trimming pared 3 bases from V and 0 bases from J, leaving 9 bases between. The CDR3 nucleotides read TGCAGTGCTAGTCCCAGTAATAGCAATCAGCCCCAGCATTTT. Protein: CSASPSNSNQPQHF.

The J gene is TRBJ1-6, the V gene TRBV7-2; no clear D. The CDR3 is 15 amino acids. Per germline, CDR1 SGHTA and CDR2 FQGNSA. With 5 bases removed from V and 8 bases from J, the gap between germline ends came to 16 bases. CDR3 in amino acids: CASSHLAGWDSPLHF. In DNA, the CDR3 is TGTGCCAGCAGCCACCTTGCGGGGTGGGATTCACCCCTCCACTTT.

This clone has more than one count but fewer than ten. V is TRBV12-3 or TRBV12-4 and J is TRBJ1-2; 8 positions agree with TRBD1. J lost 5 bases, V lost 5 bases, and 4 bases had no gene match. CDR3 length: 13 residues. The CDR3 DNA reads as TGTGCCAGCAGTGCCGGGACAGGTTATGGCTACACCTTC. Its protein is CASSAGTGYGYTF.

The CDR3 loop is CASGPDGAWPYGYTF. Written as DNA, the CDR3 is TGTGCTAGTGGCCCTGATGGGGCCTGGCCCTATGGCTACACCTTC. The chain has TRBV12-5 and TRBJ1-2; perhaps TRBD1 as D (5 bases). V was trimmed by 6 bases and J by 4 bases, leaving 18 bases between them. The germline gives CDR1 LGHNT, CDR2 FRNRAP. The CDR3 contains 15 residues.

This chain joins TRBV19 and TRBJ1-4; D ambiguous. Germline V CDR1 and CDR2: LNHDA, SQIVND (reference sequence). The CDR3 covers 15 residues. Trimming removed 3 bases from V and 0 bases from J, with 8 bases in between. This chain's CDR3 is CASSIKIATNEKLFF. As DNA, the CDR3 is TGTGCCAGTAGTATTAAAATCGCAACTAATGAAAAACTGTTTTTT.

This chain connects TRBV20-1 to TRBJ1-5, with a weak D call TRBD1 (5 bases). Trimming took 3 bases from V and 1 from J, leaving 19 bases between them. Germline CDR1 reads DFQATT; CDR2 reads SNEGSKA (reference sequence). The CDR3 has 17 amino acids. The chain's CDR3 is CSASPRPLGVSNQPQHF. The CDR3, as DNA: TGCAGTGCTAGTCCCAGGCCCCTAGGGGTAAGCAATCAGCCCCAGCATTTT.

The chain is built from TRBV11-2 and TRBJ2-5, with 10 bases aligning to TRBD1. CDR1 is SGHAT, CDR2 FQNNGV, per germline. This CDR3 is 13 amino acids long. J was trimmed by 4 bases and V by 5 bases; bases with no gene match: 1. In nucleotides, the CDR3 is TGTGCCAGCAGCCGGGACAGGGGAGAGACCCAGTACTTC. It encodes CASSRDRGETQYF.

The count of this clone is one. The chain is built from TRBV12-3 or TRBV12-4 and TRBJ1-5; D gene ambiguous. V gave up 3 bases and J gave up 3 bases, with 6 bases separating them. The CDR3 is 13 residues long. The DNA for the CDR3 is TGTGCCAGCAGTTTCAGACTCAATCAGCCCCAGCATTTT. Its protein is CASSFRLNQPQHF.

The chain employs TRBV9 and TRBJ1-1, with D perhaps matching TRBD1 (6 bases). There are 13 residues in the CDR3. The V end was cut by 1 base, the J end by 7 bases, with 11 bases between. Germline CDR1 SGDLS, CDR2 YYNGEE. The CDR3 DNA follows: TGTGCCAGCAGCGTAAGCCCAGGGGTTGAAGCTTTCTTT. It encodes CASSVSPGVEAFF.

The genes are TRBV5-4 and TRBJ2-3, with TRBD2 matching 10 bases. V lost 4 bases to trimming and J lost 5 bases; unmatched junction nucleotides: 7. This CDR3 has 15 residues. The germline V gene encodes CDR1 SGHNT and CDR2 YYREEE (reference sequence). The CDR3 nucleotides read TGTGCCAGCAGCACCAGCGGGAGGGCCCGAGATACGCAGTATTTT. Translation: CASSTSGRARDTQYF.

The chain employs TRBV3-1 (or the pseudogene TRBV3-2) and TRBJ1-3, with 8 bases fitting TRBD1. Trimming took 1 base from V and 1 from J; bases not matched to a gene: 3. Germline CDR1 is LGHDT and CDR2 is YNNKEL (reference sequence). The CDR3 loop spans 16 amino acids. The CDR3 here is CASSQATGGSGNTIYF. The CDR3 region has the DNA TGTGCCAGCAGCCAAGCAACAGGGGGGTCTGGAAACACCATATATTTT.

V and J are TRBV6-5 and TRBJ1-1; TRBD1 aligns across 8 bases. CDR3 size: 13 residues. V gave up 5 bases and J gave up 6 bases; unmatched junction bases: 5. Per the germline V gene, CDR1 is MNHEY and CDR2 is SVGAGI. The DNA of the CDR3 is TGTGCCAGCAGTCGCACAGGGGGAGCTGAAGCTTTCTTT. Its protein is CASSRTGGAEAFF.

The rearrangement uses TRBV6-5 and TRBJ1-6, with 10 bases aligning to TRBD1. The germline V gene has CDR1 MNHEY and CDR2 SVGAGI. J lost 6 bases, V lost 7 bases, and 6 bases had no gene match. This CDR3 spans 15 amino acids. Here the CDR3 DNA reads TGTGCCAGCAAAGCCGGGACAGGGGTTAATTCACCCCTCCACTTT. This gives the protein CASKAGTGVNSPLHF.

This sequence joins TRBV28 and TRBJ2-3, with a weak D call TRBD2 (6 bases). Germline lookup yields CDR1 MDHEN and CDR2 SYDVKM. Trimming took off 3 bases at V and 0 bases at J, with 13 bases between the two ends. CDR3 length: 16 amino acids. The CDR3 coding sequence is TGTGCCAGCAGTTTTCCTTCCCTAGCGAGCACAGATACGCAGTATTTT. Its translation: CASSFPSLASTDTQYF.

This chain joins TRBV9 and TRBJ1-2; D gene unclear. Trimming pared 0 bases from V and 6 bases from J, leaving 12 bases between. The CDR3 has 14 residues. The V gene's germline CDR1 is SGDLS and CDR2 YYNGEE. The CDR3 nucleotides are TGTGCCAGCAGCGTAGGGGCCGGGGAGGATGGCTACACCTTC. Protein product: CASSVGAGEDGYTF.